Here is one TCR beta chain with its context. Its cognate antigen has yet to be identified. The input lacks base qualities; no much larger clone sits a single base away. The sequencing machine was an Illumina NovaSeq 6000. TCRalpha and TCRbeta cDNA libraries were constructed by 5'RACE with constant-segment primers, with sample barcodes and unique molecular identifiers being introduced. Trizol reagent was used to extract RNA from every sample. Amplification of the libraries took two PCR steps, and the second step added a second sample barcode plus Illumina TruSeq adapters. Sequencing of libraries was performed on an Illumina NovaSeq with 2 x 150 bp paired-end reads. In the authors' own workflow: With migec v1.2.7, reads were demultiplexed and then collapsed into UMI-guided consensus sequences. Using mixcr v2.1.11, the UMI consensuses were aligned to TRA and TRB V and J templates and assembled into clonotypes. Expanded or contracted clonotypes were those called significant by both edgeR and NoisET, with noise models trained on biological replicates. edgeR calls used a false discovery rate-adjusted p below 0.01 and a log2 fold-change threshold of 1. As an exploratory analysis of dynamics, max-normalized trajectories of the 1000 most abundant clonotypes were examined by PCA with hierarchical clustering. The CD4 or CD8 phenotype of responding clones was assigned using the separately sequenced CD4+ and CD8+ repertoires. In TCRdb, the public reads were trimmed at Q25 with fastp and aligned with MiXCR, with productive beta chains retained. Rows merge per CDR3 protein into single entries with the most common DNA and genes. It is TCRdb's table, rather than the study itself, that gives the V and J calls and clone size. In this sample the table shows some 150,000 distinct CDR3 sequences, 15% to 20% of which occur a single time. Under 2.5% of the sample comes from the top ten.

The sample comes from a study of T-cell memory formation after mild COVID-19 (dated by TCRdb to the early 2020s). With respect to the entire study: Most TCR sequence clusters were specific to one of the two donors. Longitudinal TCRalpha and TCRbeta repertoire sequencing tracked T-cell clones expanding and contracting after mild COVID-19 in a couple of donors. The cohort comprised two young, previously healthy adult volunteers, one female and one male. What the study reported, not specific to this receptor: Some responding clones were found in pre-infection memory, which suggests that pre-existing cross-reactive memory T cells took part in the SARS-CoV-2 response. Contracting CD4+ clones turned up mainly in the CM and EM memory subsets, whereas EMRA was where CD8+ clones were enriched. Only a couple of mild cases were covered in the study, and larger cohorts including severe cases with pre-infection samples were considered necessary. Clones contracting from day 15 to 85 had balanced CD4/CD8 phenotypes, while a second wave expanding from day 15 to 37 was biased towards CD4+. The second-wave clones that peaked on day 37 were not confirmed to be SARS-CoV-2 specific.

Ficoll-Paque density gradient centrifugation was the method used to isolate PBMCs. The germline V gene supplies CDR1 KGHSH and CDR2 LQKENI. The CDR3, cysteine through phenylalanine, is 11 amino acids long. The entry retains the CDR3 DNA only, 33 bases that are in frame from base 1. V sheds 5 bases and J sheds 0 bases, leaving 1 base between their ends. The sequencing sample was made of PBMCs or a T cell subset sorted from them (not recorded which). Rearrangement joined TRBV18 to TRBJ2-5; there is no confident call for the D gene. This receptor was obtained from an adult woman who had mild COVID-19 (a few samples of this study predate the infection). The sample titles of this study are shuffled in the database, so cell type and time point are left out; the donor was told from shared clones. The CDR3 region: CASSDQETQYF. Here is the DNA: TGTGCCAGCTCAGACCAAGAGACCCAGTACTTC.